These T cell receptor beta chains were read from a single sample in a study of OX40 agonist ivuxolimab in advanced cancers. Produced via immunoSEQ multiplex PCR; TCRdb's table is partial and in-frame only. Of tens of thousands of clones in the sample, about 88% are singletons; the top ten hold approximately 2.6%. Here the sequenced sample was CD4+ or CD8+ T cells sorted from blood, taken in a trial of the OX40 agonist ivuxolimab. These receptors all come from an adult with an advanced solid tumor such as melanoma, head and neck, liver or kidney cancer. Both conserved end residues are part of each CDR3. D genes are given only for firm matches. Clone size is shown for a subset of rows, as once, few, many or a class of expanded clone.

j_gene: TRBJ1-2
abundance: -
v_gene: TRBV15
d_gene: -
CDR3nt: TGTGCCACCAGCAGGAGGGACGTATTGAGTGGCTACACCTTC
CDR3aa: CATSRRDVLSGYTF

j_gene: TRBJ2-7
abundance: -
v_gene: TRBV25-1
d_gene: -
CDR3nt: TGTGCCAGCAGTGAAGGGTACGAGCAGTACTTC
CDR3aa: CASSEGYEQYF

j_gene: TRBJ2-7
abundance: -
v_gene: TRBV9
d_gene: TRBD2
CDR3nt: TGTGCCAGCAGCGAGAGCCACGGGACTAGCGGCGAGCAGTACTTC
CDR3aa: CASSESHGTSGEQYF

j_gene: TRBJ1-5
abundance: -
v_gene: TRBV7-2
d_gene: -
CDR3nt: TGTGCCAGCAGCTCCTGGGCCAAATCTAATCAGCCCCAGCATTTT
CDR3aa: CASSSWAKSNQPQHF

j_gene: TRBJ1-1
abundance: -
v_gene: TRBV5-4
d_gene: -
CDR3nt: TGTGCCAGCAGCTTGGGGGCAGGGGAAACTGAAGCTTTCTTT
CDR3aa: CASSLGAGETEAFF

j_gene: TRBJ1-2
abundance: -
v_gene: TRBV6-5
d_gene: -
CDR3nt: TGTGCCGCCAGACAGGCGCATGGCTACACCTTC
CDR3aa: CAARQAHGYTF

j_gene: TRBJ2-1
abundance: -
v_gene: TRBV19
d_gene: TRBD2
CDR3nt: TGTGCCAGTAGAACCGGGACTAGCGGGAGAATGTACAATGAGCAGTTCTTC
CDR3aa: CASRTGTSGRMYNEQFF

j_gene: TRBJ2-7
abundance: -
v_gene: TRBV28
d_gene: TRBD2
CDR3nt: TGTGCCAGCAGTGCCGGGCGGGGGGGGACCTACGAGCAGTACTTC
CDR3aa: CASSAGRGGTYEQYF

j_gene: TRBJ2-3
abundance: -
v_gene: TRBV7-2
d_gene: -
CDR3nt: TGTGCCAGCAGCTTAAATGTTAGGACGCAGTATTTT
CDR3aa: CASSLNVRTQYF

j_gene: TRBJ2-5
abundance: -
v_gene: TRBV7-6
d_gene: -
CDR3nt: TGTGCCAGCAGCCCCCAAGGGAAGACCCAGTACTTC
CDR3aa: CASSPQGKTQYF

j_gene: TRBJ2-1
abundance: -
v_gene: TRBV7-8
d_gene: -
CDR3nt: TGTGCCAGCAGCCCGGTGACAGAATGGATCTATGAGCAGTTCTTC
CDR3aa: CASSPVTEWIYEQFF

j_gene: TRBJ2-2
abundance: -
v_gene: TRBV2
d_gene: -
CDR3nt: TGTGCCAGCAGTGAGGCCAGGGTAACCGGGGAGCTGTTTTTT
CDR3aa: CASSEARVTGELFF

j_gene: TRBJ1-3
abundance: -
v_gene: TRBV6-5
d_gene: -
CDR3nt: TGTGCCAGCAGCCGGCCTAACTCTGGAAACACCATATATTTT
CDR3aa: CASSRPNSGNTIYF

j_gene: TRBJ2-7
abundance: once
v_gene: TRBV11-2
d_gene: -
CDR3nt: TGTGCCAGCAGCTCCAGGGGACGGGAGAGCTTTAATGGATACGAGCAGTACTTC
CDR3aa: CASSSRGRESFNGYEQYF

j_gene: TRBJ2-3
abundance: -
v_gene: TRBV9
d_gene: -
CDR3nt: TGTGCCAGCAGCCTAGGGCGGGGTAGCACAGATACGCAGTATTTT
CDR3aa: CASSLGRGSTDTQYF

j_gene: TRBJ1-1
abundance: few
v_gene: TRBV7-3
d_gene: -
CDR3nt: TGTGCCAGCAGATCGTCCAGGGAGGCCACTGAAGCTTTCTTT
CDR3aa: CASRSSREATEAFF

j_gene: TRBJ2-5
abundance: -
v_gene: TRBV5-8
d_gene: -
CDR3nt: TGTGCCAGCAGCCGAGGCCAGAAACTATACCAAGAGACCCAGTACTTC
CDR3aa: CASSRGQKLYQETQYF

j_gene: TRBJ2-7
abundance: -
v_gene: TRBV15
d_gene: -
CDR3nt: TGTGCCACCAGCAGAGGTGGAGGGAGCTGGGAGGATTACGAGCAGTACTTC
CDR3aa: CATSRGGGSWEDYEQYF

j_gene: TRBJ2-2
abundance: -
v_gene: TRBV9
d_gene: -
CDR3nt: TGTGCCAGCAGCGTAGGAGGGGCCACAAACACCGGGGAGCTGTTTTTT
CDR3aa: CASSVGGATNTGELFF

j_gene: TRBJ2-3
abundance: -
v_gene: TRBV5-1
d_gene: TRBD2
CDR3nt: TGCGCCAGCAGCTTTGGACTAGCGGGGGGACGTTTAAGCACAGATACGCAGTATTTT
CDR3aa: CASSFGLAGGRLSTDTQYF

j_gene: TRBJ2-1
abundance: -
v_gene: TRBV5-1
d_gene: TRBD2
CDR3nt: TGCGCCAGCAGCACTGGACTAGCGGGGGTAATTTCCTACAATGAGCAGTTCTTC
CDR3aa: CASSTGLAGVISYNEQFF

j_gene: TRBJ2-5
abundance: -
v_gene: TRBV6-4
d_gene: -
CDR3nt: TGTGCCAGCAGCCGGGACGTCCAAGAGACCCAGTACTTC
CDR3aa: CASSRDVQETQYF

j_gene: TRBJ2-7
abundance: -
v_gene: TRBV15
d_gene: -
CDR3nt: TGTGCCACCAGCAGAGATTACAGGGACGAGCAGTACTTC
CDR3aa: CATSRDYRDEQYF

j_gene: TRBJ2-1
abundance: -
v_gene: TRBV7-3
d_gene: TRBD2
CDR3nt: TGTGCCAGCAGCTTAGGCGGGAGGGCTTACAATGAGCAGTTCTTC
CDR3aa: CASSLGGRAYNEQFF

j_gene: TRBJ2-7
abundance: once
v_gene: TRBV6-6
d_gene: TRBD1
CDR3nt: TGTGCCAGCAGCACAGGGGGCCGATGGTCCTACGAGCAGTACTTC
CDR3aa: CASSTGGRWSYEQYF

j_gene: TRBJ1-3
abundance: -
v_gene: TRBV6-6
d_gene: TRBD1
CDR3nt: TGTGCCAGCAGTTACGTTTCAGGGGGGAGTGGAAACACCATATATTTT
CDR3aa: CASSYVSGGSGNTIYF

j_gene: TRBJ1-6
abundance: -
v_gene: TRBV15
d_gene: -
CDR3nt: TGTGCCACCTCGGGGGAACGGTCACCCCTCCACTTT
CDR3aa: CATSGERSPLHF

j_gene: TRBJ1-1
abundance: few
v_gene: TRBV18
d_gene: -
CDR3nt: TGTGCCAGCTCACCACCAAACAGCCCTGAAGCTTTCTTT
CDR3aa: CASSPPNSPEAFF

j_gene: TRBJ1-2
abundance: once
v_gene: TRBV11-3
d_gene: TRBD1
CDR3nt: TGTGCCAGCAGCTCTGGACAGGGGGCGGGGAACTATGGCTACACCTTC
CDR3aa: CASSSGQGAGNYGYTF

j_gene: TRBJ1-5
abundance: -
v_gene: TRBV7-2
d_gene: -
CDR3nt: TGTGCCAGCAGCTTAGAAAATCAGCCCCAGCATTTT
CDR3aa: CASSLENQPQHF

j_gene: TRBJ2-7
abundance: once
v_gene: TRBV2
d_gene: TRBD2
CDR3nt: TGTGCCAGCAGTGTGGCTAGCGGGGGGGCCCAGCAGTACTTC
CDR3aa: CASSVASGGAQQYF

j_gene: TRBJ1-4
abundance: -
v_gene: TRBV6-5
d_gene: -
CDR3nt: TGTGCCAGCAGTCGGGGAGGGAGGAGTGAAAAACTGTTTTTT
CDR3aa: CASSRGGRSEKLFF

j_gene: TRBJ1-2
abundance: -
v_gene: TRBV7-2
d_gene: -
CDR3nt: TGTGCCAGCAGCTTAGGCGGGCCCTCGGTTGGGACAAAGTCTGGCTACACCTTC
CDR3aa: CASSLGGPSVGTKSGYTF

j_gene: TRBJ2-6
abundance: -
v_gene: TRBV2
d_gene: -
CDR3nt: TGTGCCAGCAGTGTTCAAAGCTCTGGGGCCAACGTCCTGACTTTC
CDR3aa: CASSVQSSGANVLTF

j_gene: TRBJ1-5
abundance: -
v_gene: TRBV5-4
d_gene: TRBD1
CDR3nt: TGTGCCAGCAGCTTGCTTAACAGGGGAAATCAGCCCCAGCATTTT
CDR3aa: CASSLLNRGNQPQHF

j_gene: TRBJ2-1
abundance: few
v_gene: TRBV5-1
d_gene: TRBD2
CDR3nt: TGCGCCAGCAGCCCAGCCGGGACTAGCGGGGGGAAGGGGGTGAATGAGCAGTTCTTC
CDR3aa: CASSPAGTSGGKGVNEQFF

j_gene: TRBJ2-1
abundance: many
v_gene: TRBV6-4
d_gene: TRBD1
CDR3nt: TGTGCCAGCAGCCGGGACAGAGACTACAATGAGCAGTTCTTC
CDR3aa: CASSRDRDYNEQFF

j_gene: TRBJ2-4
abundance: once
v_gene: TRBV5-1
d_gene: -
CDR3nt: TGCGCCAGCAGCTTGACAGCGGATATTCAGTACTTC
CDR3aa: CASSLTADIQYF

j_gene: TRBJ2-7
abundance: -
v_gene: TRBV7-6
d_gene: TRBD2
CDR3nt: TGTGCCAGCAGCTTCCCCCAGGGTAGCGGGGGAATTCACGAGCAGTACTTC
CDR3aa: CASSFPQGSGGIHEQYF

j_gene: TRBJ2-7
abundance: once
v_gene: TRBV7-2
d_gene: -
CDR3nt: TGTGCCAGCAGCTTAGGTTGGGGGGCGGGTCAAAACGAGCAGTACTTC
CDR3aa: CASSLGWGAGQNEQYF

j_gene: TRBJ1-1
abundance: once
v_gene: TRBV5-1
d_gene: -
CDR3nt: TGCGCCAGCAGCCAAGGGACTGACCTCACTGAAGCTTTCTTT
CDR3aa: CASSQGTDLTEAFF

j_gene: TRBJ1-1
abundance: -
v_gene: TRBV5-4
d_gene: -
CDR3nt: TGTGCCAGCAGCCCCCCGGGAGCATTGGGAGACACTGAAGCTTTCTTT
CDR3aa: CASSPPGALGDTEAFF

j_gene: TRBJ2-2
abundance: -
v_gene: TRBV15
d_gene: TRBD2
CDR3nt: TGTGCCACCAGCAGAGTAAGCGGGGGCGGTACCGGGGAGCTGTTTTTT
CDR3aa: CATSRVSGGGTGELFF

j_gene: TRBJ2-1
abundance: -
v_gene: TRBV14
d_gene: -
CDR3nt: TGTGCCAGCAGCCTAAAGGGACACTGGAGCTCCTACAATGAGCAGTTCTTC
CDR3aa: CASSLKGHWSSYNEQFF

j_gene: TRBJ2-5
abundance: -
v_gene: TRBV5-1
d_gene: TRBD2
CDR3nt: TGCGCCAGCAGACTGGGAGGGGTTGAAGAGACCCAGTACTTC
CDR3aa: CASRLGGVEETQYF

j_gene: TRBJ2-7
abundance: -
v_gene: TRBV6-5
d_gene: -
CDR3nt: TGTGCCAGCTGGGTGAGGGGTACCTACGAGCAGTACTTC
CDR3aa: CASWVRGTYEQYF

j_gene: TRBJ2-2
abundance: -
v_gene: TRBV6-4
d_gene: -
CDR3nt: TGTGCCAGCAGCGAGCACTACAGGGTCAACACCGGGGAGCTGTTTTTT
CDR3aa: CASSEHYRVNTGELFF

j_gene: TRBJ1-1
abundance: -
v_gene: TRBV27
d_gene: -
CDR3nt: TGTGCCAGCCAGCCAGGTAATCGGATGAACACTGAAGCTTTCTTT
CDR3aa: CASQPGNRMNTEAFF

j_gene: TRBJ2-3
abundance: -
v_gene: TRBV5-4
d_gene: TRBD2
CDR3nt: TGTGCCAGCAGTGGGGAGGGCCACGCAGATACGCAGTATTTT
CDR3aa: CASSGEGHADTQYF

j_gene: TRBJ2-1
abundance: once
v_gene: TRBV29-1
d_gene: -
CDR3nt: TGCAGCGGCTCCGGTGATGAGCAGTTCTTC
CDR3aa: CSGSGDEQFF

j_gene: TRBJ2-1
abundance: few
v_gene: TRBV9
d_gene: -
CDR3nt: TGTGCCAGCAGCGGGACTTTCTATCCCTTATACAATGAGCAGTTCTTC
CDR3aa: CASSGTFYPLYNEQFF

j_gene: TRBJ1-3
abundance: -
v_gene: TRBV9
d_gene: TRBD1
CDR3nt: TGTGCCAGCGGTCGGGACAGCTCAAACACCATATATTTT
CDR3aa: CASGRDSSNTIYF

j_gene: TRBJ1-6
abundance: -
v_gene: TRBV2
d_gene: TRBD1
CDR3nt: TGTGCCGGCAGGGGGACCTATAATTCACCCCTCCACTTT
CDR3aa: CAGRGTYNSPLHF

j_gene: TRBJ2-7
abundance: once
v_gene: TRBV7-9
d_gene: TRBD1
CDR3nt: TGTGCCAGCAGCCCCTTTCTGGGACAGGGTACCTACGAGCAGTACTTC
CDR3aa: CASSPFLGQGTYEQYF

j_gene: TRBJ1-2
abundance: -
v_gene: TRBV6-5
d_gene: -
CDR3nt: TGTGCCAGCAGTCTCGGACGGAGGAGCTATGGCTACACCTTC
CDR3aa: CASSLGRRSYGYTF

j_gene: TRBJ2-7
abundance: once
v_gene: TRBV5-1
d_gene: -
CDR3nt: TGCGCCAGCAGCTTGAACGGCGCAGGAACGAGCTCCTACGAGCAGTACTTC
CDR3aa: CASSLNGAGTSSYEQYF

j_gene: TRBJ1-1
abundance: once
v_gene: TRBV12-5
d_gene: -
CDR3nt: TGTGCTAGTGGTTTCTCGGGGAACACTGAAGCTTTCTTT
CDR3aa: CASGFSGNTEAFF

j_gene: TRBJ2-1
abundance: -
v_gene: TRBV28
d_gene: TRBD2
CDR3nt: TGTGCCACTACCGGGACTAGCGGGGATCGCTCCTACAATGAGCAGTTCTTC
CDR3aa: CATTGTSGDRSYNEQFF

j_gene: TRBJ2-5
abundance: few
v_gene: TRBV18
d_gene: TRBD1
CDR3nt: TGTGCCAGCTCACCGGACAGGCAAGAGACCCAGTACTTC
CDR3aa: CASSPDRQETQYF

j_gene: TRBJ2-3
abundance: -
v_gene: TRBV29-1
d_gene: -
CDR3nt: TGCAGCGCTCTCCCGGGCAGCACAGATACGCAGTATTTT
CDR3aa: CSALPGSTDTQYF